This T cell receptor (beta chain) was identified during a study of blood T cells in healthy people across ages. General study findings and limits: The study found more naive CD4+ cells and higher diversity in long-lived than aged donors.

This clonotype was picked up a small number of times. Its antigen is unknown. Researchers isolated at least 7 million PBMCs per sample. This CDR3 spans 15 amino acids. Germline CDR1 reads SEHNR; CDR2 reads FQNEAQ (reference sequence). Trimming removed 5 bases from V and 7 bases from J; junction bases left unmatched: 4. Primers used in a second PCR of about 6 to 11 cycles were a sample-barcoded 5' primer and a J-beta primer mix. With 12 random nucleotides, a template-switch adaptor tagged each individual cDNA molecule. Via MiXCR, TCRdb re-called the 5' RACE reads, giving one row per CDR3 protein. The sample carries 900,000 to 950,000 distinct CDR3 sequences, roughly 29% recorded once. In addition, the sample was reused for a study of T cells of mothers and their children. Per that paper: Slightly, though not significantly, more overlap was seen in related than in unrelated mother-child pairs.

Material for sequencing was blood. The chain recombines TRBV7-9 with TRBJ1-6; 11 bases fit TRBD1. This receptor was obtained from a woman aged 35 to 49 in good health. This CDR3 reads CASSTGQGENSPLHF. For the CDR3, the DNA is TGTGCCAGCAGCACGGGACAGGGGGAAAATTCACCCCTCCACTTT.